This T cell receptor beta chain came from a study of blood T cell repertoires in COVID-19. Residents of about two dozen US areas, aged about 18 to 95 years, made up the participants. What the recovered Cohort 3 donors had was two negative PCRs, clearance, or symptom resolution. The method was immunoSEQ multiplex PCR; TCRdb's version includes in-frame clones alone and lacks a portion of them. The sample shows roughly 370,000 clones, approximately 87% of them seen only once. The V end was cut by 6 bases, the J end by 1 base, with 12 bases between. The germline gives CDR1 MNHEY, CDR2 SMNVEV (reference sequence). The CDR3 loop spans 15 amino acids.

This receptor was obtained from a woman between 50 and 59 years old who had recovered from COVID-19. Sequencing was performed on PBMCs or T cells enriched from blood (not recorded which). This chain joins TRBV27 and TRBJ2-2; tentative D call: TRBD1 (6 bases). The CDR3 protein is CASSVGTKNTGELFF. Here the CDR3 DNA reads TGTGCCAGCAGCGTTGGGACAAAGAACACCGGGGAGCTGTTTTTT.